This TCR beta chain was captured in a study of shared clonotypes between healthy human individuals. At the deep level, the assay was run. Clones were sequenced by immunoSEQ multiplex PCR, and TCRdb holds only the in-frame ones, with some missing. The sample shows a few million clones, roughly 92% of them seen only once. General study points: Relative to clonotypes present in all four donors, those not shared had lower generation probabilities. Some naive CD4 clonotypes, roughly 4.8%, turned up in common across several donors. Researchers sampled only blood; tissue repertoires likely differ.

Worth noting for this clone: Its antigen is still unknown.

This TCR was recovered from a young man in good health. Some clones in this sample may be carry-over from other donors' samples. Sequencing was performed on naive CD4+ T cells from PBMCs. Subset denoted: CD45RA+ positively selected.

This CDR3 reads CSSAGLAMNEQFF. DNA of the CDR3: TGCAGCTCCGCAGGGCTAGCGATGAATGAGCAGTTCTTC. V is TRBV29-1 and J is TRBJ2-1, with a possible D match to TRBD2 (6 bases). The CDR3 sequence is 13 residues long. V gave up 8 bases and J gave up 7 bases, with 18 bases separating them. CDR1 and CDR2 (germline): SQVTM, ANQGSEA.